This T cell receptor beta chain was found in a study of CD8+ T cells in alopecia areata. This clone was seen a handful of times. This CDR3 comprises 14 residues. The germline V gene encodes CDR1 ENHRY and CDR2 SYGVKD. The ends were cut back, 0 bases at V and 5 bases at J, with 10 bases in the middle. Treatment in this sample: oral pan-JAK inhibitor, 5-10 mg twice daily. Alopecia areata patients provided lesional scalp punch biopsies and peripheral blood. Investigators isolated RNA and reverse transcribed it into cDNA to act as the sequencing template. Only in-frame clones appear in the TCRdb table, and some are missing; sequencing was by immunoSEQ multiplex PCR. This sample has approximately 130,000 clones; 60% to 65% occur once, and the top ten carry approximately 5.1%.

This sequence joins TRBV10-3 and TRBJ1-2, with D unresolved. The receptor was derived from a human donor with alopecia areata. Sequencing was performed on CD4+ T cells sorted from blood, taken at week 4, from a patient treated with tofacitinib. The CDR3 spells CAISESITEYGYTF. DNA for the CDR3: TGTGCCATCAGTGAGTCAATAACAGAGTATGGCTACACCTTC.